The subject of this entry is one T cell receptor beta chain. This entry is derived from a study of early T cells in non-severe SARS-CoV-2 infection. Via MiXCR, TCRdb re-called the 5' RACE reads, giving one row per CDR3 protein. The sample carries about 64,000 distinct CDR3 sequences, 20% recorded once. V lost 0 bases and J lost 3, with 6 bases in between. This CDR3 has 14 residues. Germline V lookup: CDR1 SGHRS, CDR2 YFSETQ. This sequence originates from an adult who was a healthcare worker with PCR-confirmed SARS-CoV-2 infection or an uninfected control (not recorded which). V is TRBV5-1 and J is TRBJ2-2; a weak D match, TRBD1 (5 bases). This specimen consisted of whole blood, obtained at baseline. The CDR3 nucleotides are TGCGCCAGCAGCTTGGGACAGTACACCGGGGAGCTGTTTTTT. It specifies CASSLGQYTGELFF.